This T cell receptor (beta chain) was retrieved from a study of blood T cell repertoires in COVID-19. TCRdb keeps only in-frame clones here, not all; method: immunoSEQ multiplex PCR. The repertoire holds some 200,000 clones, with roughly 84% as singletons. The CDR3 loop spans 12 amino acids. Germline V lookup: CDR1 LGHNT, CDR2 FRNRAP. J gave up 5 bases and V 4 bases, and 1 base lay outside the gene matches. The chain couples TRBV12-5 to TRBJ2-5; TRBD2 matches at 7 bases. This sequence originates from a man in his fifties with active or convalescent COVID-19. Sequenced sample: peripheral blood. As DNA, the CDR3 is TGTGCTAGTGGTTGGGGGGGGGAGACCCAGTACTTC. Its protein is CASGWGGETQYF.